This TCR beta chain derives from a study of T-cell memory formation after mild COVID-19. This clonotype was counted at least ten times. Constant-segment primers and 5'RACE yielded cDNA libraries for TCR alpha and TCR beta, each carrying sample barcodes and UMIs. TCRdb re-called the 5' RACE reads with MiXCR, one entry per CDR3 protein. The table includes about 47,000 distinct CDR3 sequences, 9.5% detected once. Trimming took 0 bases from V and 14 from J, leaving 16 bases between them. Germline CDR1 and CDR2: LGHDT and YNNKEL (reference sequence). The CDR3 contains 13 residues. This receptor was obtained from an adult woman who had mild COVID-19 (a few samples of this study predate the infection). Cell type and time point are not known. Input material: PBMCs or a T cell subset sorted from them (not recorded which). The V and J genes are TRBV3-1 and TRBJ1-2; D is uncertain. CDR3: CASSQDSGRPRTF. The CDR3 bases are TGTGCCAGCAGCCAAGATAGTGGTCGCCCGAGGACCTTC.